This TCR beta chain was recovered during a study of tumor-infiltrating lymphocytes in primary liver carcinoma. Looking at the study overall: The patients, men and women alike, were aged 30 to 69 years. The study obtained roughly 3.5 to 7.13 million productive TCRbeta reads per sample, similar across tissue types. Findings of the study overall: Found in all five tumor regions were only about 7-25% of top clones.

TCR beta cDNA came from about 470 ng total RNA, primed with a constant-region primer. Three nested multiplex PCR rounds, a slightly modified ARM-PCR method, built the TCR beta libraries. Rounds one and two of PCR, each of roughly 10 cycles, were primed with TRBV1-TRBV30 forward primers and a C-beta reverse primer. TCRdb reprocessed the multiplex PCR reads via MiXCR and lists one record per CDR3 protein. The sample records approximately 110,000 distinct CDR3 sequences, under 65% being singletons. The CDR3 spans 16 residues. Trimming removed 0 bases from V and 1 base from J, with 11 bases in between. The germline CDR1 and CDR2 sequences are SGHAT and FQNNGV. With regard to this clonotype: Its antigen is undetermined.

Extraction of RNA together with DNA used about 20-34 mg of unsorted bulk tissue. The TCR sequence derives from a woman aged 60 to 75 with primary liver carcinoma and hepatitis B virus infection. This sequence joins TRBV11-2 and TRBJ2-3; D is undetermined. What was sequenced was liver tumor tissue from sampling region 3. Subset in this sample: tumor region T3, left-lateral pole. The CDR3 here is CASSLDELIGTDTQYF. In DNA, the CDR3 is TGTGCCAGCAGCTTAGATGAGCTGATCGGCACAGATACGCAGTATTTT.